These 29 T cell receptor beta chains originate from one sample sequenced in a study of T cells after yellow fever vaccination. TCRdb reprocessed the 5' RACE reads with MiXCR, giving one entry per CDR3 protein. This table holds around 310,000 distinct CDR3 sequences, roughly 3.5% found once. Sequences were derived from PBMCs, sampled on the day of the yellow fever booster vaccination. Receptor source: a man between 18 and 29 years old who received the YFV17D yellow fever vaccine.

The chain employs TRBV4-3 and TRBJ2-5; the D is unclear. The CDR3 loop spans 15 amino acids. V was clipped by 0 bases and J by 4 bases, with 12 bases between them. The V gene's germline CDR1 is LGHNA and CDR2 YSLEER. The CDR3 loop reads CASSQDLDLRETQYF. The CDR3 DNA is TGCGCCAGCAGCCAAGATCTCGACCTCCGAGAGACCCAGTACTTC.

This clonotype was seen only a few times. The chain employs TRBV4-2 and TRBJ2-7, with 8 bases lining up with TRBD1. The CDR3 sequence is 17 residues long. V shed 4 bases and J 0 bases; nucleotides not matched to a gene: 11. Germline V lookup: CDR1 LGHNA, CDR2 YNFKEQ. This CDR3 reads CASSPKRDRYFSYEQYF. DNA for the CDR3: TGTGCCAGCAGCCCCAAACGGGACAGGTATTTCTCCTACGAGCAGTACTTC.

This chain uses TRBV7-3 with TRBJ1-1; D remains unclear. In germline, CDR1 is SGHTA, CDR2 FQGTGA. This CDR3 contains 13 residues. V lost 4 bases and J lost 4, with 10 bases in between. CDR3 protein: CASSSQEATEAFF. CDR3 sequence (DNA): TGTGCCAGCAGCTCGCAGGAGGCCACTGAAGCTTTCTTT.

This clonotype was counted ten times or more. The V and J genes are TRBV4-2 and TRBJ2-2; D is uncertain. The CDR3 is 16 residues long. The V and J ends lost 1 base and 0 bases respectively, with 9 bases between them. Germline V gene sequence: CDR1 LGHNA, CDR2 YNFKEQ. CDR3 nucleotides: TGTGCCAGCAGCCAAGCGATCTCCGCGAACACCGGGGAGCTGTTTTTT. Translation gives CASSQAISANTGELFF.

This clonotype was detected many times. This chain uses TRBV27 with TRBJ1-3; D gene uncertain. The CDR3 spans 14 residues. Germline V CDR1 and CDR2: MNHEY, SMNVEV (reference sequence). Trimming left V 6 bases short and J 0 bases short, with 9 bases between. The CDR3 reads CASSPGISGNTIYF. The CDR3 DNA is TGTGCCAGCAGCCCCGGGATCTCTGGAAACACCATATATTTT.

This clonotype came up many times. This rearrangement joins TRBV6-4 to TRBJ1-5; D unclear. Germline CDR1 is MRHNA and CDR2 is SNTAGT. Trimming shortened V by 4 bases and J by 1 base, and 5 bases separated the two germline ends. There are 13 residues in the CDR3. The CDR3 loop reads CASSAGSNQPQHF. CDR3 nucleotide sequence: TGTGCCAGCAGTGCCGGGAGCAATCAGCCCCAGCATTTT.

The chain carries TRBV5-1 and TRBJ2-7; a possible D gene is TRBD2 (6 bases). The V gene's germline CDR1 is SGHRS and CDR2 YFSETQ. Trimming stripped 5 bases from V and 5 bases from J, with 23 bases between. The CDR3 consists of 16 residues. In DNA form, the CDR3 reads TGCGCCAGCAGTAAACTAAGCGGCAGGGAGGTTGACGAGCAGTACTTC. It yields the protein CASSKLSGREVDEQYF.

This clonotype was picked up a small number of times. The CDR3 region has the DNA TGTGCCATCAGTGAGTCGCAGAGCAATGAGCAGTTCTTC. Translation gives CAISESQSNEQFF. This sequence joins TRBV10-3 and TRBJ2-1, with D unclear. Per the germline V gene, CDR1 is ENHRY and CDR2 is SYGVKD. V shed 0 bases and J shed 6 bases, with 6 bases lying between them. The CDR3 has 13 amino acids.

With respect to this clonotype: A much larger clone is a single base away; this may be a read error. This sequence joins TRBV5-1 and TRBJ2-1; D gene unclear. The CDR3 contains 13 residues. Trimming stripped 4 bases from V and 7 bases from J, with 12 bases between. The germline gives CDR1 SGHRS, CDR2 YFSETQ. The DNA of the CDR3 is TGCGCCAGCAGCCTCTGGATCAGTAATGAGCAGTTCTTC. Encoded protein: CASSLWISNEQFF.

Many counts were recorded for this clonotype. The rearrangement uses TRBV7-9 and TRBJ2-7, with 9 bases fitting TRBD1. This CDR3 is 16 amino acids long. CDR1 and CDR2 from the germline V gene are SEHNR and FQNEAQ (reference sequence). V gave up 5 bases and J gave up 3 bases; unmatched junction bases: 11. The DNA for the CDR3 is TGTGCCAGCAGCACCGAATGGGACAGGGCAGGCTACGAGCAGTACTTC. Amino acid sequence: CASSTEWDRAGYEQYF.

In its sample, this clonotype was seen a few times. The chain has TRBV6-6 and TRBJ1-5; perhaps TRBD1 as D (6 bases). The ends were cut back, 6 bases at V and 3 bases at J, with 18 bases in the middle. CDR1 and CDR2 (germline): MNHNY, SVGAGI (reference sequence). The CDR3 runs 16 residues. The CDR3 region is CASSGGRPLPNQPQHF. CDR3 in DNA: TGTGCCAGCAGCGGGGGGCGACCCTTACCCAATCAGCCCCAGCATTTT.

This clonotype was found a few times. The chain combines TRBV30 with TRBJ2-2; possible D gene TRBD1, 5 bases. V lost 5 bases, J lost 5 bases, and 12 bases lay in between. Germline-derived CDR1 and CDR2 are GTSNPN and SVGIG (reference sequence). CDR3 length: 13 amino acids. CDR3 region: CAWSAGLTGELFF. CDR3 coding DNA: TGTGCCTGGTCGGCAGGGCTAACCGGGGAGCTGTTTTTT.

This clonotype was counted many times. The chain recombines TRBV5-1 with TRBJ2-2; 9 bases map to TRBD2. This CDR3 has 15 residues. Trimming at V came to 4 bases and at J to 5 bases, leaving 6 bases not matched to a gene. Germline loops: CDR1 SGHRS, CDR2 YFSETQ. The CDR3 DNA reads TGCGCCAGCAGCGTTAGCGGGGGAAGAACCGGGGAGCTGTTTTTT. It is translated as CASSVSGGRTGELFF. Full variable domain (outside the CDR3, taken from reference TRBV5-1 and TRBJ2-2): KAGVTQTPRYLIKTRGQQVTLSCSPISGHRSVSWYQQTPGQGLQFLFEYFSETQRNKGNFPGRFSGRQFSNSRSEMNVSTLELGDSALYLCASSVSGGRTGELFFGEGSRLTVL.

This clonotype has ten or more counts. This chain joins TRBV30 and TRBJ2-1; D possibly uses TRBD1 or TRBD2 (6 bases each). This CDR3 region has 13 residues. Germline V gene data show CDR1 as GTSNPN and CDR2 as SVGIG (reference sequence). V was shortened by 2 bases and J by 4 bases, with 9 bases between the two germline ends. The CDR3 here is CAWSRGEYNEQFF. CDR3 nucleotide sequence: TGTGCCTGGAGTAGGGGGGAGTACAATGAGCAGTTCTTC.

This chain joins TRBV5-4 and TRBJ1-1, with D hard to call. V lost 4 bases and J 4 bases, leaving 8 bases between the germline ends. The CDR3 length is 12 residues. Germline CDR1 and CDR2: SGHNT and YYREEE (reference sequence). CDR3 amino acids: CASSGAGTEAFF. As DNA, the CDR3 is TGTGCCAGCAGCGGAGCCGGCACTGAAGCTTTCTTT.

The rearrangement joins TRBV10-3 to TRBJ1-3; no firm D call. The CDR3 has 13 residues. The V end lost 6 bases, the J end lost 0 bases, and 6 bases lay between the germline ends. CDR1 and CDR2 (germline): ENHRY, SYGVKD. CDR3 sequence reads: CAIRHTSGNTIYF. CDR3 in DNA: TGTGCCATCAGGCATACCTCTGGAAACACCATATATTTT.

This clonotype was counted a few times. DNA of the CDR3: TGTGCCTACGAACTGAATGAACTAGGCGCCCTACAAGAGACCCAGTACTTC. Translation gives CAYELNELGALQETQYF. The genes are TRBV5-4 and TRBJ2-5; possibly TRBD2 for D (5 bases). The CDR3 consists of 17 residues. The V gene lost 10 bases and the J gene lost 2 bases, with 27 bases spanning the gap. The germline gives CDR1 SGHNT, CDR2 YYREEE (reference sequence).

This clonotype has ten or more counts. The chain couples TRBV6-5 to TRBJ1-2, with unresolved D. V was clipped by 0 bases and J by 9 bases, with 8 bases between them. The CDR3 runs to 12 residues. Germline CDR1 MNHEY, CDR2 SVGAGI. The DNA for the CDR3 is TGTGCCAGCAGTTACTCGAGGCAAAGCTACACCTTC. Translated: CASSYSRQSYTF.

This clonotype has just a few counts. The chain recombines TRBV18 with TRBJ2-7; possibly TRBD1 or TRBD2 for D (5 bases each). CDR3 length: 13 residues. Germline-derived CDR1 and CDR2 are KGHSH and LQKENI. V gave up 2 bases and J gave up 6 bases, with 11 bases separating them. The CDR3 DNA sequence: TGTGCCAGCTCACCAGGGTATGGGGGCGAGCAGTACGTC. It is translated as CASSPGYGGEQYV.

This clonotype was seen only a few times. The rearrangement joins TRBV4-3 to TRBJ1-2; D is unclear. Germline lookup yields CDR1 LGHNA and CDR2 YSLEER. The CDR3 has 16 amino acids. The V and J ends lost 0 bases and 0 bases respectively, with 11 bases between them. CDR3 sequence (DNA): TGCGCCAGCAGCCAAGATCCGCAGGTCCCTAACTATGGCTACACCTTC. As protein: CASSQDPQVPNYGYTF.

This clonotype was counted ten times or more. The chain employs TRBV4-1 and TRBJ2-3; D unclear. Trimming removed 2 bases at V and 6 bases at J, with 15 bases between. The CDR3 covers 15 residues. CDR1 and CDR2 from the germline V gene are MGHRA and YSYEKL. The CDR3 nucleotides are TGCGCCAGCAGCCAATCAATTGCTGCCGAGGATACGCAGTATTTT. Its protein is CASSQSIAAEDTQYF.

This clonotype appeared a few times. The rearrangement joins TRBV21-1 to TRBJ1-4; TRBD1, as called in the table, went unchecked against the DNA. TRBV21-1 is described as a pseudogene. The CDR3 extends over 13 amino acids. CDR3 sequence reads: CASSVPADKKLFF. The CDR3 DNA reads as TGTGCCAGCTCGGTCCCGGCGGATAAAAAACTGTTTTTT.

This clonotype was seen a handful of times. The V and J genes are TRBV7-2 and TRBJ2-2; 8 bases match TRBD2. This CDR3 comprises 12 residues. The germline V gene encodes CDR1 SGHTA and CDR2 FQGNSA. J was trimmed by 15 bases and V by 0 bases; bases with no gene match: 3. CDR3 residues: CASSLATGGVFF. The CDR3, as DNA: TGTGCCAGCAGCTTAGCGACCGGGGGGGTGTTTTTT.

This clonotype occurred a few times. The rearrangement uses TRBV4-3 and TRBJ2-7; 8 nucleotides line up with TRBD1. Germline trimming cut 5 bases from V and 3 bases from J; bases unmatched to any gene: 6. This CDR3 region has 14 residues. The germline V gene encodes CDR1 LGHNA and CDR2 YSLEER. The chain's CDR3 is CASSEGQGIYEQYF. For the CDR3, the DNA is TGCGCCAGCAGCGAAGGACAGGGTATCTACGAGCAGTACTTC.

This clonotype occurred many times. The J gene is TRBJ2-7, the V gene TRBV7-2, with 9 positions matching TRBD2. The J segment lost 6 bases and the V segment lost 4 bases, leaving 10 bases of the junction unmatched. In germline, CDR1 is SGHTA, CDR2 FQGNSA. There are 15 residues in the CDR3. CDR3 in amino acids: CASSYHSGGEGEQYV. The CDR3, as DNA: TGTGCCAGCAGCTACCATAGCGGGGGAGAGGGCGAGCAGTACGTC.

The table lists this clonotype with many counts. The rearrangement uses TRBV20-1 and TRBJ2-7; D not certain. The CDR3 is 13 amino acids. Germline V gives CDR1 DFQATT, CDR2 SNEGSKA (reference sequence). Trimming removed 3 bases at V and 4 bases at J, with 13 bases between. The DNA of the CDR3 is TGCAGTGCTAGCCGGCCGCCCGGATACGAGCAGTACGTC. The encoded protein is CSASRPPGYEQYV.

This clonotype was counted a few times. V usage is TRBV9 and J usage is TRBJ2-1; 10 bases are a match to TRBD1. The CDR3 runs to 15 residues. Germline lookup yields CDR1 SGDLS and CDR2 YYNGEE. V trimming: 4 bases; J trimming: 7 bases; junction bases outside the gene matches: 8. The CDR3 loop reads CASSPIGQGVNEQFF. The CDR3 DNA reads TGTGCCAGCAGCCCCATAGGACAGGGGGTAAATGAGCAGTTCTTC.

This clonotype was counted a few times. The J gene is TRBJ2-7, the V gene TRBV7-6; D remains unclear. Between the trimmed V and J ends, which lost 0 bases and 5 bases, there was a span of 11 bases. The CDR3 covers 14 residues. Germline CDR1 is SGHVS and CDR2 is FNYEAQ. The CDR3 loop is CASSLATAADEQYV. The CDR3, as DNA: TGTGCCAGCAGCTTAGCTACCGCGGCCGACGAGCAGTACGTC.

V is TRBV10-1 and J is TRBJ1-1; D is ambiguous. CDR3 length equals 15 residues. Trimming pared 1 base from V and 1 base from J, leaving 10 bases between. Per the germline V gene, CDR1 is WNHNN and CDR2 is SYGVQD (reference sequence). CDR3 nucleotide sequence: TGCGCCAGCAGTGAGTATGGGAAAGGGAACACTGAAGCTTTCTTT. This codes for CASSEYGKGNTEAFF.